The rows below give T cell receptor beta chains drawn from one sample of a study of T cell responses to AZD1222 COVID-19 vaccine. Clones were sequenced by immunoSEQ multiplex PCR, and TCRdb holds only the in-frame ones, with some missing. The data contain some 120,000 clones, roughly 93% of them singletons. The input for sequencing was peripheral blood, taken on day 0 of AZD1222 vaccination. The receptors here all came from an adult in good health. Each CDR3 is given with its conserved first and last residue. Fields, in order: J gene, D gene, V gene, CDR3 protein. A D gene is named only where the DNA matches it firmly.

TRBJ2-7 | NA | TRBV11-2 | CASSLGGWTYEQYF
TRBJ2-6 | NA | TRBV6-5 | CASSYGSGANVLTF
TRBJ2-3 | TRBD2 | TRBV27 | CASSLLTGGTTDTQYF
TRBJ2-7 | NA | TRBV18 | CASSRGADEQYF
TRBJ2-5 | NA | TRBV19 | CASSIAVRRGETQYF
TRBJ2-5 | TRBD1 | TRBV27 | CASRSLGTGQETQYF
TRBJ1-2 | NA | TRBV14 | CASTASPGTSGYTF
TRBJ2-7 | NA | TRBV20-1 | CSASGRAGYEQYF
TRBJ1-1 | NA | TRBV5-4 | CASSYRFMNTEAFF
TRBJ2-7 | NA | TRBV28 | CASSNLRTEQYF
TRBJ2-7 | TRBD2 | TRBV10-3 | CATLAGPYEQYF
TRBJ1-1 | TRBD1 | TRBV5-1 | CASSSQQGITEAFF
TRBJ1-2 | NA | TRBV4-2 | CASSQDRGALARGYTF
TRBJ2-7 | TRBD1 | TRBV27 | CASSRGQGPTNEQYF
TRBJ1-2 | TRBD1 | TRBV4-3 | CASSQEGTGANGYTF
TRBJ1-5 | NA | TRBV28 | CASAVGSQPQHF
TRBJ2-3 | NA | TRBV19 | CASRTWDTQYF
TRBJ2-1 | TRBD2 | TRBV5-1 | CASSPRRGGSSSPNEQFF
TRBJ2-4 | NA | TRBV25-1 | CASSSVSVGGLDKNIQYF
TRBJ2-3 | NA | TRBV7-2 | CASSLSLGWSDRTDTQYF
TRBJ2-2 | NA | TRBV6-5 | CASRGRRNTGELFF
TRBJ2-2 | NA | TRBV11-3 | CASSSVTTGELFF
TRBJ1-1 | NA | TRBV18 | CASSPRGNTEAFF
TRBJ1-1 | NA | TRBV5-1 | CASSLGGTTEAFF
TRBJ1-1 | NA | TRBV18 | CASLQTPYTEAFF
TRBJ2-3 | TRBD2 | TRBV7-9 | CASSLGASGRGDTQYF
TRBJ2-1 | NA | TRBV18 | CASSPLGPMAGRYNEQFF
TRBJ2-7 | TRBD1 | TRBV5-6 | CASSLGQGYYEQYF
TRBJ2-1 | TRBD2 | TRBV18 | CASSPQLAGGRDEQFF
TRBJ1-3 | TRBD1 | TRBV11-2 | CASSLETGGSFIGNTIYF
TRBJ1-2 | NA | TRBV19 | CASSIASGGYTF
TRBJ2-1 | NA | TRBV5-8 | CASSLGDQPSNEQFF
TRBJ1-5 | NA | TRBV19 | CASSNLSNQPQHF
TRBJ2-7 | NA | TRBV6-5 | CASSSTRREQYF
TRBJ2-3 | NA | TRBV9 | CASSVGIPSSTDTQYF
TRBJ1-2 | NA | TRBV30 | CAWTTQGGYTF
TRBJ2-7 | NA | TRBV11-1 | CASSLYGDEQYF
TRBJ2-7 | NA | TRBV27 | CASRDSLYEQYF
TRBJ2-2 | TRBD2 | TRBV5-4 | CASSLVASGSRRTGELFF
TRBJ2-7 | TRBD1 | TRBV4-1 | CASSHSGTGNYEQYF
TRBJ1-2 | NA | TRBV5-1 | CASSLAGNYGYTF
TRBJ2-1 | TRBD2 | TRBV13 | CASSLAGGPYNEQFF
TRBJ1-2 | NA | TRBV6-6 | CASSYVARSYHYGYTF
TRBJ2-3 | NA | TRBV25-1 | CASSEEKSWDGSADTQYF
TRBJ2-1 | NA | TRBV4-1 | CASSQWPGAYNEQFF
TRBJ2-7 | NA | TRBV27 | CASWDNAYEQYF
TRBJ2-5 | TRBD1 | TRBV10-3 | CAISPGTGAGGETQYF
TRBJ2-6 | NA | TRBV15 | CATSTRVRAGANVLTF
TRBJ2-1 | NA | TRBV4-2 | CASSLSRGYNEQFF
TRBJ1-5 | NA | TRBV6-5 | CASSPTGNQPQHF
TRBJ1-5 | NA | TRBV27 | CASSALGQPQHF
TRBJ2-1 | NA | TRBV28 | CASQEEDQYNEQFF
TRBJ1-6 | NA | TRBV9 | CASSSGERASPLHF
TRBJ2-1 | NA | TRBV28 | CASSIPGPTEGNEQFF
TRBJ1-1 | TRBD1 | TRBV5-4 | CASSLGQGRGRTEAFF
TRBJ2-5 | NA | TRBV4-2 | CASSQDPSQETQYF
TRBJ1-3 | NA | TRBV4-2 | CASSQDPSSGNTIYF
TRBJ1-6 | TRBD1 | TRBV7-9 | CASSSQGGNNSPLHF
TRBJ1-5 | NA | TRBV21-1 | CAIPLGDRGIRNQPQHF